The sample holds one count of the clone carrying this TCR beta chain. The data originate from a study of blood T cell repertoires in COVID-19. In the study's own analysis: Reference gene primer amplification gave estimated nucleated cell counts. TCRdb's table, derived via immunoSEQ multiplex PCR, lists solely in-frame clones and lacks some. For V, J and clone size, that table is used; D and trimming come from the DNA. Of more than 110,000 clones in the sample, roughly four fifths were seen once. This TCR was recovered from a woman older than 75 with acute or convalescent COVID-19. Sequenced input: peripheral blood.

The DNA of the CDR3 is TGTGCCAGCAGTCCTGGACAGGGAAACACCGGGGAGCTGTTTTTT. Its translation: CASSPGQGNTGELFF. The chain joins TRBV2 to TRBJ2-2; TRBD1 matches 8 bases. The junction had 4 bases not matched to a gene; V was cut back by 5 bases and J by 2 bases. This CDR3 spans 15 amino acids. Germline CDR1 is SNHLY and CDR2 is FYNNEI.